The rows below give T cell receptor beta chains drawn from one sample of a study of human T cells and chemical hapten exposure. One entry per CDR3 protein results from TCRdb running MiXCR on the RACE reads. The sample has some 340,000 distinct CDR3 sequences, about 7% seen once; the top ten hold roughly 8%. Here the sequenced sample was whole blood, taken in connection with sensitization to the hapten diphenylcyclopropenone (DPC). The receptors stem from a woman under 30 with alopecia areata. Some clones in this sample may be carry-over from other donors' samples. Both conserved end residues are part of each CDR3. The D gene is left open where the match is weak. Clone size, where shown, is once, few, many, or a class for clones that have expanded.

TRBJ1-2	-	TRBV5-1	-	TGCGCCAGCAGCCCACCAGGAAGTGACTATGGCTACACCTTC	CASSPPGSDYGYTF
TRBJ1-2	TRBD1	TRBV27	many	TGTGCCAGCAGTTCCACGACAGGGTCGGCGGTCTACTATGGCTACACCTTC	CASSSTTGSAVYYGYTF
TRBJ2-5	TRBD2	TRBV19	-	TGTGCCAGCTCGGGACTAGCGGCCCCGGAGACCCAGTACTTC	CASSGLAAPETQYF
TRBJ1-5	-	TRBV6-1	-	TGTGCCAGCAGTGGATATATTCAGCCCCAGCATTTT	CASSGYIQPQHF
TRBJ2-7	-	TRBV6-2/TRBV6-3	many	TGTGCCAGCAGTTACACGACCGTCAGGACCTACGAGCAGTACTTC	CASSYTTVRTYEQYF
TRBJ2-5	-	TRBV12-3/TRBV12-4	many	TGTGCCAGCAGTTTAGTAGTGGAGACCCAGTACTTC	CASSLVVETQYF
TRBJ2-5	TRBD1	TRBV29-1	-	TGCAGCGCGAAAGACCGGGACAGTCAACTAGAGACCCAGTACTTC	CSAKDRDSQLETQYF
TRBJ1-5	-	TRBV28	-	TGTGCCAGTCTTGGGCCCCGGAGACAGCCCCAGCATTTT	CASLGPRRQPQHF
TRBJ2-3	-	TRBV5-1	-	TGCGCCAGCAGCTTGTCACAGGAGGTCGCCGAATATACGCAGTATTTT	CASSLSQEVAEYTQYF
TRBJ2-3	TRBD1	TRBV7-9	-	TGTGCCAGCAGGCCGGGACAGGGTTGGGATACGCAGTATTTT	CASRPGQGWDTQYF
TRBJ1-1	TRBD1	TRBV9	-	TGTGCCAGCAGCGTAGGGGACAGGGTCCCCCGGGGGAACACTGAAGCTTTCTTT	CASSVGDRVPRGNTEAFF
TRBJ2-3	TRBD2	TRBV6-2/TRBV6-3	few	TGTGCCAGCAGTTACTCGTTTCTAGCGGGGGGACATTATAGCACAGATACGCAGTATTTT	CASSYSFLAGGHYSTDTQYF
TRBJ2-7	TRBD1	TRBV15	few	TGTGCCACCAGCAAAACCGGGACAGGGGACAACGAGCAGTACTTC	CATSKTGTGDNEQYF
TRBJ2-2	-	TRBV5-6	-	TGTGCCAGCACCAATTGGGGAGGACCGAACACCGGGGAGCTGTTTTTT	CASTNWGGPNTGELFF
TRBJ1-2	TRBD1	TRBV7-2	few	TGTGCCAGCAGCTTAGTGGCGGGACAGGGCGCTAACTATGGCTACACCTTC	CASSLVAGQGANYGYTF
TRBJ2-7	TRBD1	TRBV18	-	TGTGCCAGCTCAACAGACAGGACAGGTCCCTGGTACGAGCAGTACTTC	CASSTDRTGPWYEQYF
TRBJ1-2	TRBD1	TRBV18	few	TGTGCCAGCTCACCCCGGACCGGGACAGTATATGGCTACACCTTC	CASSPRTGTVYGYTF
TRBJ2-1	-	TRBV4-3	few	TGCGCCAGCAGCCAAGCCCTTCGGACGGGGGCAAGAAATGAGCAGTTCTTC	CASSQALRTGARNEQFF
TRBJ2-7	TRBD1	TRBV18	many	TGTGCCAGTTCCCGGGACAGGGGACCGTACGAGCAGTACTTC	CASSRDRGPYEQYF
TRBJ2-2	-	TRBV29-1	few	TGCAGCGTTGCGGAGGTCCGAACAGGGGAGCTGTTTTTT	CSVAEVRTGELFF
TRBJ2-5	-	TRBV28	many	TGTGCCACCAGCGGGTCGCACCAAGAGACCCAGTACTTC	CATSGSHQETQYF
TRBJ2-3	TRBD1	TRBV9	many	TGTGCCAGCAGCCAGGGACAGGCCACCTTGGATACGCAGTATTTT	CASSQGQATLDTQYF
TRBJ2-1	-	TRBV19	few	TGTGCCAGTAGTCGACAGGACAATTACAATGAGCAGTTCTTC	CASSRQDNYNEQFF
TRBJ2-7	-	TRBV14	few	TGTGCCAGCAGCCAAGTGACCTCCAGCTACGAGCAGTACTTC	CASSQVTSSYEQYF
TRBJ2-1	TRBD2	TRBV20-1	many	TGCAGTGCTCTAGGACTAGCGGGGCCTTCCTACAATGAGCAGTTCTTC	CSALGLAGPSYNEQFF
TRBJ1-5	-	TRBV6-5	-	TGTGCCAGCAGCATCGTTTATAGCAATCAGCCCCAGCATTTT	CASSIVYSNQPQHF
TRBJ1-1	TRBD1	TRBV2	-	TGTGCCAGCACGGGACAGAGAAACACTGAAGCTTTCTTT	CASTGQRNTEAFF
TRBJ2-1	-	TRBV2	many	TGTGCCAGCAGTGGCGGGGTGGGGAAGGCTGGGTACAATGAGCAGTTCTTC	CASSGGVGKAGYNEQFF
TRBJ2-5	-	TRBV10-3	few	TGTGCCATCAGGCCAAGTTCTAGGGGCGAGACCCAGTACTTC	CAIRPSSRGETQYF
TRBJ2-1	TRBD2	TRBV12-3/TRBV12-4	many	TGTGCCAGCAGTTCCGGGACTAGCGGGGGGCAGTCCCGGGAATTCTTC	CASSSGTSGGQSREFF
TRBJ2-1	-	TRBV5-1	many	TGCGCCAGCAGCTTGCTGATCGACGGGGAGCAGTTCTTC	CASSLLIDGEQFF
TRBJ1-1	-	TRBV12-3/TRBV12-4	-	TGTGCCAGCAGTCTACAGGGAAAGTCTCGAGCTTTCTTT	CASSLQGKSRAFF
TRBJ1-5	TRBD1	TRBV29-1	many	TGCAGCGTAGCGGAGCAGGGGGCGCAGGGCAATCAGCCCCAGCATTTT	CSVAEQGAQGNQPQHF
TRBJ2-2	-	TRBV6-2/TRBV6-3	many	TGTGCCAGCAGAAAACACTCCGGGGAGCTGTTTTTT	CASRKHSGELFF
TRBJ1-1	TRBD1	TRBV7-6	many	TGTGCCAGCAGCCTGACAGGGGAGTCTTTCCCCCCTCCGAACACTGAAGCTTTCTTT	CASSLTGESFPPPNTEAFF
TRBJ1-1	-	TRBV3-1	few	TGTGCCAGCAGCCAAAGCCGGGCGGTTTCAGCTTTCTTT	CASSQSRAVSAFF
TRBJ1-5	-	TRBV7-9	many	TGTGCCAGCAGCTTAGAGGGGGGTAGCAATCAGCCCCAGCATTTT	CASSLEGGSNQPQHF
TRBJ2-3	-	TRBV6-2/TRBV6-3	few	TGTGCCAGCAGTTACACGGGGTACACAGATACGCAGTATTTT	CASSYTGYTDTQYF
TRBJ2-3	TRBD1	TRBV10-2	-	TGCGCCAGCAGCCCTCAGGGGGAAAGCACAGATACGCAGTATTTT	CASSPQGESTDTQYF